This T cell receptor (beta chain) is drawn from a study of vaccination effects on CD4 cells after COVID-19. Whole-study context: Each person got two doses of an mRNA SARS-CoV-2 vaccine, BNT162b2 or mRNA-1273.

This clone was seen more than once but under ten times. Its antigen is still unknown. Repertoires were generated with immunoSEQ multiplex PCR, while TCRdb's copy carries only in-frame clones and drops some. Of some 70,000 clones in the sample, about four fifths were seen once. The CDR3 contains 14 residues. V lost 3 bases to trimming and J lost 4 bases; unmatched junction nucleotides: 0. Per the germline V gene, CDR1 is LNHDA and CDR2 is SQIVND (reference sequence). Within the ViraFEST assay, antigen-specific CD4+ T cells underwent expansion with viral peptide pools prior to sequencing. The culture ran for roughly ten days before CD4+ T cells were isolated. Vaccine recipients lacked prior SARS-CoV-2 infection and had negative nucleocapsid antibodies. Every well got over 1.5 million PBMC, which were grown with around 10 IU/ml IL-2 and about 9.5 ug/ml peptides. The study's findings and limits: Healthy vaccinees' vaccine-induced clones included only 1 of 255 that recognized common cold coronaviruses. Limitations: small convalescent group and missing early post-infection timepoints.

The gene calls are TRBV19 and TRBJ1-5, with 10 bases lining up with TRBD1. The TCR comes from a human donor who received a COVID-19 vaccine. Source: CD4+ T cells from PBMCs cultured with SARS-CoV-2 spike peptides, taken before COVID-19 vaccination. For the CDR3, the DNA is TGTGCCAGTAGTATGGACAGGGGGAATCAGCCCCAGCATTTT. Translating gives CASSMDRGNQPQHF.